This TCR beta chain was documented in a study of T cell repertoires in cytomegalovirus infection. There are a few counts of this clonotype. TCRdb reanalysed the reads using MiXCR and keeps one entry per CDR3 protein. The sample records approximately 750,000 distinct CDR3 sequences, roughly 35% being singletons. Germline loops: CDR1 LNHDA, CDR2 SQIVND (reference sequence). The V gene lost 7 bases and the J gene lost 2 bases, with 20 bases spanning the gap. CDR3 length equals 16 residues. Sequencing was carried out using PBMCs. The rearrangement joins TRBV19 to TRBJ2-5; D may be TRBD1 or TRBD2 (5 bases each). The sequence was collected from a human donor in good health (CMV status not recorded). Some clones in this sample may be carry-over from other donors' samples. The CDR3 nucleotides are TGTGCCAGTAAAAGGGACGGGAAAGCCCGACAAGAGACCCAGTACTTC. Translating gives CASKRDGKARQETQYF.